This T cell receptor beta chain was captured by sequencing in a study of regulatory T cells in long-lasting Graves disease. HTBI primers from iRepertoire and Arm-PCR of CDR3 regions yielded the TCR beta libraries. Per the authors' pipeline: The identification of about 68 TRBV and roughly 14 TRBJ segments was made across samples. In TCRdb, the multiplex PCR reads were re-called with MiXCR into one record per CDR3 protein. In this record, the V and J calls reflect TCRdb's handling and not the investigators' own analysis. In the table there are 700,000 or so distinct CDR3 sequences, approximately 29% of which are singletons. Indicated time point: persistent/refractory GD, antithyroid drugs over 5 years with positive TRAb. From RNA extracted from PBMCs, the TCR library was made. V was cut by 3 bases and J by 5 bases, with 13 bases left in between. The CDR3 totals 14 residues. Germline loops: CDR1 GTSNPN, CDR2 SVGIG (reference sequence).

This clonotype originated in a female donor with Graves disease. This sample comprised peripheral blood mononuclear cells (PBMCs), obtained when the disease was refractory, from a patient treated with antithyroid drugs. The chain has TRBV30 and TRBJ2-2; tentatively, D is TRBD2 (6 bases). CDR3 DNA sequence: TGTGCCTGGAGGCCGGGAGAGGATACCGGGGAGCTGTTTTTT. As protein: CAWRPGEDTGELFF.